A selection of T cell receptor beta chains follows, all from one sample in a study of T cells in localized non-small cell lung cancer. Sequencing was performed with immunoSEQ multiplex PCR; in TCRdb, only in-frame clones are kept and a portion is missing. The repertoire holds around 41,000 clones, more than 85% seen once, with 10% to 13% in the top ten. The sequences come from PBMCs, collected before any cancer treatment. These receptors were taken from a woman aged 40-69 years with stage II lung adenocarcinoma. Each CDR3 is given with its conserved first and last residue. The D gene is left open where the match is weak. The size of a clone is reported for some rows only, either as once, few or many, or as a class for expanded clones.

V gene	clone size	J gene	D gene	CDR3 DNA	CDR3 protein
TRBV7-2	-	TRBJ1-5	-	TGTGCCAGCAGCTTAAGCGGGCAGGGGCAGCCCCAGCATTTT	CASSLSGQGQPQHF
TRBV7-9	once	TRBJ1-6	TRBD1	TGTGCCAGCAGCTTAGCTTCGTGGGTTGGACAGGGAAATAATTCACCCCTCCACTTT	CASSLASWVGQGNNSPLHF
TRBV7-8	-	TRBJ1-1	-	TGTGCCAGCAGCTTAGCTATGGGGGGGGGCACTGAAGCTTTCTTT	CASSLAMGGGTEAFF
TRBV5-8	-	TRBJ1-5	TRBD1	TGTGCCAGCGACAGGGCCCCCCATAGCAATCAGCCCCAGCATTTT	CASDRAPHSNQPQHF
TRBV5-6	-	TRBJ2-2	-	TGTGCCAGCACCTTCACGAACACCGGGGAGCTGTTTTTT	CASTFTNTGELFF
TRBV18	once	TRBJ2-2	-	TGTGCCAGCTCACCAAGGGCAGCGACCGGGGAGCTGTTTTTT	CASSPRAATGELFF
TRBV7-6	-	TRBJ2-3	TRBD2	TGTGCCAGCAGCTTGATGGGACTAGCGGTCGGCACAGATACGCAGTATTTT	CASSLMGLAVGTDTQYF
TRBV6-5	-	TRBJ2-3	-	TGTGCCAGCAGTTGGGGGGTACGCACAGATACGCAGTATTTT	CASSWGVRTDTQYF
TRBV11-2	-	TRBJ2-1	TRBD1	TGTGCCAGCAGCTTAGGGACAGGGGGCGGATTAATTGAGCAGTTCTTC	CASSLGTGGGLIEQFF
TRBV7-9	-	TRBJ2-7	-	TGTGCCAGCAGCGTTAGGGACACCTCCTACGAGCAGTACTTC	CASSVRDTSYEQYF
TRBV7-9	-	TRBJ2-3	TRBD2	TGTGCCAGCAGAGGGGCTAGCGGGAGGGCCGAAGATACGCAGTATTTT	CASRGASGRAEDTQYF
TRBV18	-	TRBJ1-5	-	TGTGCCAGCTCACCAATACCTAATCAGCCCCAGCATTTT	CASSPIPNQPQHF
TRBV15	once	TRBJ2-7	TRBD1	TGTGCCACCAGCATCGGGACAGGGAGGTTCGAGCAGTACTTC	CATSIGTGRFEQYF
TRBV28	-	TRBJ2-1	-	TGTGCCAGCACCGAGTCTGGGGCGGGCAACTACAATGAGCAGTTCTTC	CASTESGAGNYNEQFF
TRBV5-1	-	TRBJ2-2	-	TGCGCCAGCAGCTTTAGACCCGCGAACACCGGGGAGCTGTTTTTT	CASSFRPANTGELFF
TRBV11-2	-	TRBJ1-1	-	TGTGCCAGCAGTTCCGGCTGGGGCACTGAAGCTTTCTTT	CASSSGWGTEAFF
TRBV6-5	-	TRBJ1-2	-	TGTGCCAGCAGTTACGGACGTAGCTATGGCTACACCTTC	CASSYGRSYGYTF
TRBV11-3	-	TRBJ2-1	TRBD1	TGTGCCAGCAGCTTGGGCATTGGGGGACAGGGGTATGAGCAGTTCTTC	CASSLGIGGQGYEQFF
TRBV10-3	-	TRBJ1-1	-	TGTGCCATCAGCTCCCTTGGGGAGGGGAACACTGAAGCTTTCTTT	CAISSLGEGNTEAFF
TRBV7-9	-	TRBJ1-1	TRBD1	TGTGCCAGCAGCGAATTCAGGGGGCCGGTAACTGAAGCTTTCTTT	CASSEFRGPVTEAFF
TRBV27	once	TRBJ2-2	TRBD2	TGTGCCAGCAGAACGGGGGGGCGCGCCGGGGAGCTGTTTTTT	CASRTGGRAGELFF
TRBV5-1	-	TRBJ1-1	-	TGCGCCAGCAGCTTGACCACAGGGAACACTGAAGCTTTCTTT	CASSLTTGNTEAFF
TRBV27	-	TRBJ2-1	TRBD1	TGTGCCAGCAGACCCGGGACAGGGGGCATTGTATCCTACAATGAGCAGTTCTTC	CASRPGTGGIVSYNEQFF
TRBV21-1	-	TRBJ1-1	-	TGTGCCAGCAGCACCACCCCGGACCGCAAAACGTGGGACACTGAAGCTTTCTTT	CASSTTPDRKTWDTEAFF
TRBV5-8	once	TRBJ2-7	TRBD2	TGTGCCAGCAGACGCCCCCGGCGGGGGGCCTACGAGCAGTACTTC	CASRRPRRGAYEQYF
TRBV9	once	TRBJ2-3	-	TGTGCCAGCAGCCAGACTAGTTCGGGAGCAGATACGCAGTATTTT	CASSQTSSGADTQYF
TRBV10-3	-	TRBJ2-7	TRBD2	TGTGCCATCAGTGATCTAGCGGGGGGGTCCTACGAGCAGTACTTC	CAISDLAGGSYEQYF
TRBV2	-	TRBJ2-3	-	TGTGCCAGCTCGCCGGGCGGGGGCACCGATACGCAGTATTTT	CASSPGGGTDTQYF
TRBV5-5	-	TRBJ2-5	-	TGTGCCAGCAGCTTGGCGCTCTTGGAGACCCAGTACTTC	CASSLALLETQYF
TRBV19	-	TRBJ2-5	-	TGTGCCAGTAGTAATACGGGGTTTGAGACCCAGTACTTC	CASSNTGFETQYF
TRBV12-5	once	TRBJ2-1	TRBD2	TGTGCTAGTGGTACTGCGACTAGCGGGAGGGAGAGTGAGCAGTTCTTC	CASGTATSGRESEQFF
TRBV7-8	-	TRBJ2-7	-	TGTGCCAGCAGTTATTCTCGTCACGAGCAGTACTTC	CASSYSRHEQYF
TRBV6-5	-	TRBJ1-1	-	TGTGCCAGCAAAGTTAGGGCGAACACTGAAGCTTTCTTT	CASKVRANTEAFF
TRBV28	-	TRBJ1-2	TRBD1	TGTGCCAGCACAGGGGGCTCGGCTAACTATGGCTACACCTTC	CASTGGSANYGYTF
TRBV6-1	-	TRBJ1-5	-	TGTGCCAGCTTGGAGGCCGGGCCGGCGTATCAGCCCCAGCATTTT	CASLEAGPAYQPQHF
TRBV5-4	-	TRBJ1-1	-	TGTGCCAGCAGCTTGGACAGAGTGAACACTGAAGCTTTCTTT	CASSLDRVNTEAFF
TRBV18	-	TRBJ2-6	-	TGTGCCAGCTCACCTGAGGGGGCTGGGGCCAACGTCCTGACTTTC	CASSPEGAGANVLTF
TRBV9	-	TRBJ2-5	-	TGTGCCAGCAGCGTAGGGAACGGGGGAGTGACCCAGTACTTC	CASSVGNGGVTQYF
TRBV29-1	-	TRBJ1-4	-	TGCAGCGTTGCGGGAGTCGCAACTAATGAAAAACTGTTTTTT	CSVAGVATNEKLFF
TRBV20-1	-	TRBJ2-5	-	TGCAGTGCCCAAAACCAAGAGACCCAGTACTTC	CSAQNQETQYF
TRBV19	-	TRBJ2-7	TRBD2	TGTGCCAGTAAGACTAGCGGGAGAGGAGAGCAGTACTTC	CASKTSGRGEQYF